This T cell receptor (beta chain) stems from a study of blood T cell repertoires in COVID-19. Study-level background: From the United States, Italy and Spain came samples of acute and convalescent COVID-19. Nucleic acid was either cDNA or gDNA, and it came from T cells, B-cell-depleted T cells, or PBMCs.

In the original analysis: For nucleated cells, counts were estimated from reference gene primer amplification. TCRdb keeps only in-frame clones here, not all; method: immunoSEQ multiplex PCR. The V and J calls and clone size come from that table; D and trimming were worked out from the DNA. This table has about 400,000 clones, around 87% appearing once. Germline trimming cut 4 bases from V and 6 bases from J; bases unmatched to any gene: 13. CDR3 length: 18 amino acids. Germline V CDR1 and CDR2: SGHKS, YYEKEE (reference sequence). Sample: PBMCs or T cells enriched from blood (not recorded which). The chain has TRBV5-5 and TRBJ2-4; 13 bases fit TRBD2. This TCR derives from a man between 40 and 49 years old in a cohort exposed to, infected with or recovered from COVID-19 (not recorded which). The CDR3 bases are TGTGCCAGCAGCATAGGACTAGCGGGAGCCCCACGCTTAAACATTCAGTACTTC. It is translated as CASSIGLAGAPRLNIQYF.